These 27 T cell receptor beta chains share one sample of origin, sequenced in a study of CD8+CD57+ T cells in acquired aplastic anemia. Flow cytometry had shown expanded CD8+CD57+ cells in the patients chosen for sequencing. The study profiled TCR beta VDJ and CDR3 using genomic DNA as template. MiXCR, run by TCRdb on the reads, gives a single entry per CDR3 protein. The sample has about 240,000 distinct CDR3 sequences, roughly half seen once. Sequencing was carried out using sorted CD4+, CD8+, or CD8+CD57+ T cells (not recorded which) from PBMCs. The receptors shown here come from a human donor with aplastic anemia.

In its sample, this clonotype was seen many times. The V gene is TRBV6-6, the J gene TRBJ2-1; D gene uncertain. The CDR3 covers 16 residues. Trimming cost V 0 bases and J 6 bases, with 15 bases left between them. The germline CDR1 and CDR2 sequences are MNHNY and SVGAGI (reference sequence). CDR3 in amino acids: CASSYSGEPEINEQFF. The CDR3 DNA reads as TGTGCCAGCAGTTACTCGGGCGAACCCGAGATCAATGAGCAGTTCTTC.

In its sample, this clonotype was seen a few times. The V gene is TRBV4-3, the J gene TRBJ2-1; 11 bases align to TRBD1. This CDR3 spans 14 amino acids. Trimming removed 7 bases from V and 9 bases from J; junction bases left unmatched: 8. Looked up from germline, CDR1 is LGHNA and CDR2 is YSLEER. Written as DNA, the CDR3 is TGCGCCAGCAACCTCGGACAGGGGGCTGGTGAGCAGTTCTTC. Translation: CASNLGQGAGEQFF.

This clonotype occurred a few times. The chain links TRBV7-2 to TRBJ2-3; D unresolved. This CDR3 is 13 amino acids long. Germline CDR1 SGHTA, CDR2 FQGNSA. Trimming shortened V by 3 bases and J by 8 bases, and 12 bases separated the two germline ends. The CDR3 spells CASSLSSTGTQYF. CDR3 DNA: TGTGCCAGCAGCTTGTCATCGACGGGTACGCAGTATTTT.

This clonotype has ten or more counts. V gene TRBV11-1 combines with J gene TRBJ2-1; 7 bases are a match to TRBD1. Germline lookup yields CDR1 SGHAT and CDR2 FQDESV (reference sequence). J lost 0 bases, V lost 4 bases, and 9 bases had no gene match. There are 17 residues in the CDR3. CDR3: CASSSWDSGSSYNEQFF. As DNA, the CDR3 is TGTGCCAGCAGCTCTTGGGACAGCGGAAGCTCCTACAATGAGCAGTTCTTC.

This clonotype was detected a few times. The V gene is TRBV7-2, the J gene TRBJ2-2; 8 bases are shared with TRBD2. Germline values: CDR1 SGHTA, CDR2 FQGNSA. This CDR3 has 14 residues. The ends lost 5 bases at V and 7 bases at J; junction bases unmatched: 6. The chain's CDR3 is CASSNKRGSGELFF. For the CDR3, the DNA is TGTGCCAGCAGCAATAAGCGGGGGAGCGGGGAGCTGTTTTTT.

This chain links TRBV30 with TRBJ2-5, with no clear D. There are 12 residues in the CDR3. Germline V gives CDR1 GTSNPN, CDR2 SVGIG (reference sequence). V was shortened by 1 base and J by 6 bases, with 9 bases between the two germline ends. The CDR3 sequence is CAWSANRQTQYF. CDR3 coding DNA: TGTGCCTGGAGTGCGAATAGACAGACCCAGTACTTC.

The table lists this clonotype with many counts. For the CDR3, the DNA is TGTGCCAGCAGCCAGGGGGGGGGCTACGAGCAGTACTTC. Its translation: CASSQGGGYEQYF. The rearrangement uses TRBV6-4 and TRBJ2-7, with D possibly being TRBD1 or TRBD2 (7 bases each). Trimming pared 6 bases from V and 3 bases from J, leaving 12 bases between. CDR3 length: 13 residues. Germline V CDR1 and CDR2: MRHNA, SNTAGT.

The chain joins TRBV10-1 to TRBJ2-7, with 8 bases matching TRBD1. Germline CDR1 is WNHNN and CDR2 is SYGVQD (reference sequence). CDR3 length: 17 residues. J was trimmed by 0 bases and V by 7 bases; bases with no gene match: 14. The CDR3 nucleotides read TGCGCCAGCAACCCCCTCTTAGGGACAGGTAGCTCCTACGAGCAGTACTTC. It codes for CASNPLLGTGSSYEQYF.

V is TRBV27 and J is TRBJ2-1; 7 positions agree with TRBD2. V lost 7 bases, J lost 3 bases, and 12 bases stayed unmatched. The CDR3 is 16 residues long. Germline CDR1 reads MNHEY; CDR2 reads SMNVEV (reference sequence). The CDR3, as DNA: TGTGCCAGCACCCCTTGGGGGGGGGGAAACTACAATGAGCAGTTCTTC. This encodes CASTPWGGGNYNEQFF.

This clonotype was recorded many times. The chain recombines TRBV6-6 with TRBJ2-7, with TRBD1 matching 10 bases. After removal of 6 bases from V and 7 bases from J, the junction contained 9 bases not matched to a gene. This CDR3 region has 14 residues. CDR1 MNHNY and CDR2 SVGAGI come from the germline V gene (reference sequence). The CDR3 spells CASSHDRGRREQYF. CDR3 DNA: TGTGCCAGCAGCCATGACAGGGGGCGTAGAGAGCAGTACTTC.

The chain employs TRBV9 and TRBJ2-5, with 7 nucleotides matching TRBD2. Germline trimming cut 0 bases from V and 2 bases from J; bases unmatched to any gene: 7. Per the germline V gene, CDR1 is SGDLS and CDR2 is YYNGEE. The CDR3 spans 16 residues. CDR3 nucleotides: TGTGCCAGCAGCGTAGCAAGCGGGGCTGGGCAAGAGACCCAGTACTTC. It specifies CASSVASGAGQETQYF.

This rearrangement joins TRBV20-1 to TRBJ2-1; TRBD2 might be the D (6 bases). CDR3 length equals 13 residues. Germline assignment: CDR1 DFQATT and CDR2 SNEGSKA (reference sequence). Trimming took off 4 bases at V and 8 bases at J, with 15 bases between the two ends. The CDR3 reads CSANPGGWDEQFF. The CDR3 region has the DNA TGCAGTGCTAACCCTGGGGGGTGGGATGAGCAGTTCTTC.

This rearrangement joins TRBV19 to TRBJ2-7, with D uncertain. The CDR3 covers 14 residues. CDR1 LNHDA and CDR2 SQIVND come from the germline V gene (reference sequence). V was trimmed by 0 bases and J by 2 bases, leaving 8 bases between them. The CDR3 coding sequence is TGTGCCAGTAGTATAGACGACGGTGCCTACGAGCAGTACTTC. It translates to CASSIDDGAYEQYF.

The V call is TRBV7-9, the J call TRBJ2-7, with 7 nucleotides matching TRBD2. Germline-derived CDR1 and CDR2 are SEHNR and FQNEAQ (reference sequence). This CDR3 region has 16 residues. Trimming took 5 bases from V and 3 from J; bases not matched to a gene: 13. The CDR3 is CASSQEGAGAHYEQYF. CDR3 nucleotide sequence: TGTGCCAGCAGCCAAGAAGGTGCGGGAGCCCACTACGAGCAGTACTTC.

The V gene is TRBV6-1, the J gene TRBJ2-7; D might be TRBD2 (5 bases). The V gene lost 7 bases and the J gene lost 1 base, with 14 bases spanning the gap. The CDR3 length is 14 residues. The germline CDR1 and CDR2 sequences are MNHNS and SASEGT. The CDR3 bases are TGTGCCAGCAACCAGATCGGGAAATCCTACGAGCAGTACTTC. Encoded protein: CASNQIGKSYEQYF.

This clonotype appeared many times. This chain links TRBV24-1 with TRBJ1-1, with D uncertain. Germline V CDR1 and CDR2: KGHDR, SFDVKD. Trimming left V 4 bases short and J 5 bases short, with 10 bases between. There are 13 residues in the CDR3. CDR3 bases: TGTGCCACCAGTGACGGGGTCAGGACTGAAGCTTTCTTT. Translation: CATSDGVRTEAFF.

Ten or more counts support this clonotype. The rearrangement joins TRBV7-9 to TRBJ1-2; D is uncertain. This CDR3 is built from 17 residues. Germline V gene data show CDR1 as SEHNR and CDR2 as FQNEAQ (reference sequence). Trimming took off 4 bases at V and 6 bases at J, with 24 bases between the two ends. The CDR3 DNA follows: TGTGCCAGCAGCTCCCCGGTCTCCCCGAAGACCCCGAATGGCTACACCTTC. Protein sequence: CASSSPVSPKTPNGYTF.

Comments on this clonotype: Given a much more abundant clone one base away, this may be a read error. The chain has TRBV9 and TRBJ2-7; 7 nucleotides match TRBD2. Germline CDR1 is SGDLS and CDR2 is YYNGEE. The CDR3 spans 15 residues. DNA for the CDR3: TGTGCCAGCGGCGTAAGAGGGAGGGCGGCCGGCGAGCAGTACTTC. Protein product: CASGVRGRAAGEQYF. The full variable domain, in which reference TRBV9 and TRBJ2-7 provide the parts outside the CDR3, is DSGVTQTPKHLITATGQRVTLRCSPRSGDLSVYWYQQSLDQGLQFLIQYYNGEERAKGNILERFSAQQFPDLHSELNLSSLELGDSALYFCASGVRGRAAGEQYFGPGTRLTVT.

This clonotype was recorded many times. The chain carries TRBV12-3 or TRBV12-4 and TRBJ2-1; the match to TRBD2 covers 7 bases. The CDR3 extends over 15 amino acids. V was clipped by 3 bases and J by 2 bases; unmatched bases: 4. The chain's CDR3 is CASSFGGRAYNEQFF. CDR3 bases: TGTGCCAGCAGTTTCGGCGGGAGAGCCTACAATGAGCAGTTCTTC.

This clonotype came up many times. The chain has TRBV7-3 and TRBJ2-1; 8 positions agree with TRBD2. The CDR3 has 14 amino acids. Trimming removed 2 bases from V and 7 bases from J; junction bases left unmatched: 4. CDR1 and CDR2 from the germline V gene are SGHTA and FQGTGA. CDR3 in DNA: TGTGCCAGCAGCTTAGCGGGAGGTTTGAATGAGCAGTTCTTC. This translates into CASSLAGGLNEQFF.

Only a few counts were recorded for this clonotype. The gene calls are TRBV30 and TRBJ2-6; TRBD1 matches 9 bases. The ends lost 8 bases at V and 0 bases at J; junction bases unmatched: 11. The CDR3 sequence is 17 residues long. CDR1 is GTSNPN, CDR2 SVGIG, per germline (reference sequence). The CDR3 DNA is TGTGCCCGTACCCGGGGGGACAGGGTCTCTGGGGCCAACGTCCTGACTTTC. It translates to CARTRGDRVSGANVLTF.

The J gene is TRBJ1-2, the V gene TRBV24-1; 8 bases fit TRBD1. This CDR3 has 14 residues. V was clipped by 6 bases and J by 7 bases; unmatched bases: 9. Looked up from germline, CDR1 is KGHDR and CDR2 is SFDVKD. The DNA of the CDR3 is TGTGCCACCAGTCAAGAGACAGGGGCAAGTGGCTACACCTTC. Encoded protein: CATSQETGASGYTF.

In its sample, this clonotype was seen a few times. A read error may explain this, as a much larger clone is one base away. The chain is built from TRBV27 and TRBJ2-3; D gene uncertain. With 6 bases removed from V and 1 base from J, the gap between germline ends came to 2 bases. The CDR3 spans 11 residues. Germline V gene sequence: CDR1 MNHEY, CDR2 SMNVEV (reference sequence). This CDR3 is CASRRTDTQYF. CDR3 nucleotides: TGTGCCAGCAGACGCACAGATACGCAGTATTTT.

This clonotype was counted at least ten times. This chain connects TRBV7-8 to TRBJ1-1; TRBD1 is a possible D gene (6 bases). Germline CDR1 and CDR2: SGHVS and FQNEAQ. The CDR3 runs 17 residues. V was trimmed by 8 bases and J by 1 base, leaving 23 bases between them. The CDR3 DNA sequence: TGTGCCAGCCATAAGGAGGAGGGGGACGGAGAGAACACTGAAGCTTTCTTT. Translation gives CASHKEEGDGENTEAFF.

This chain joins TRBV24-1 and TRBJ2-3; D gene uncertain. Germline CDR1 KGHDR, CDR2 SFDVKD. CDR3 length: 13 amino acids. Deletions cut 0 bases from V and 6 bases from J, with 6 bases between. The CDR3 coding sequence is TGTGCCACCAGTGATTTGCAACGGGATACGCAGTATTTT. It translates to CATSDLQRDTQYF.

This clonotype was recorded at least ten times. CDR3 amino acids: CSASFPGTYTEAFF. Written as DNA, the CDR3 is TGCAGTGCTAGTTTTCCAGGGACGTACACTGAAGCTTTCTTT. This chain connects TRBV20-1 to TRBJ1-1, with D tentatively TRBD1 (5 bases). The CDR3 is 14 amino acids. With 3 bases removed from V and 3 bases from J, the gap between germline ends came to 14 bases. Germline V gene lookup returns CDR1 DFQATT and CDR2 SNEGSKA (reference sequence).

This clonotype was seen repeatedly, ten times or more. V is TRBV7-2 and J is TRBJ1-1; TRBD1 might be the D (6 bases). The V and J ends lost 5 bases and 4 bases respectively, with 17 bases between them. Germline CDR1 SGHTA, CDR2 FQGNSA. The CDR3 totals 15 residues. The CDR3 protein is CASSPRGGSGTEAFF. In DNA form, the CDR3 reads TGTGCCAGCAGCCCTAGGGGGGGCTCTGGCACTGAAGCTTTCTTT.